This T cell receptor beta chain comes out of a study of blood T cell repertoires in COVID-19. Assay: immunoSEQ multiplex PCR; the TCRdb copy retains only in-frame clones and omits some. The sample has 150,000 or so clones, about 86% seen once; the top ten hold approximately 8%. Trimming cost V 6 bases and J 3 bases; bases outside gene matches: 5. CDR3 size: 13 residues. The clonotype comes from a man aged 60 to 69 with acute or convalescent COVID-19. The specimen sequenced was peripheral blood. The chain combines TRBV12-3 or TRBV12-4 with TRBJ2-7, with 7 bases that match TRBD1. CDR3 region: CASRSGQDYEQYF. For the CDR3, the DNA is TGTGCCAGCAGATCAGGACAGGACTACGAGCAGTACTTC.